This record covers a single TCR beta chain. This entry belongs to a study of T cells in Graves' hyperthyroidism and ophthalmopathy. From RNA transcripts, TCR beta CDR3 regions were amplified. Carried out on the TCR CDR3, a first-round RT-PCR used the HTBI primer set. TCRdb reprocessed the multiplex PCR reads via MiXCR and lists one record per CDR3 protein. This table holds 400,000 or so distinct CDR3 sequences, around 15% found once. This CDR3 comprises 14 residues. Germline V CDR1 and CDR2: LGHDT, YNNKEL (reference sequence). The V gene lost 1 base and the J gene lost 5 bases, with 12 bases spanning the gap.

The chain employs TRBV3-1 and TRBJ2-7; D is ambiguous. Source material: blood. The source is a woman in her sixties or seventies with Graves' ophthalmopathy. The CDR3 coding sequence is TGTGCCAGCAGCCAAGGCTTGTTGCAGGACGAGCAGTACTTC. Its translation: CASSQGLLQDEQYF.